This T cell receptor beta chain is drawn from a study of regulatory T cells in long-lasting Graves disease. Time point specified: newly diagnosed GD, antithyroid drugs for less than 3 months. Making the TCR library involved RNA that had been extracted from PBMCs. Researchers made TCR beta libraries by using iRepertoire HTBI primers and running Arm-PCR on CDR3 regions. TCRdb analysed the multiplex PCR reads with MiXCR anew, one entry per CDR3 protein. The repertoire has about 470,000 distinct CDR3 sequences, 14% to 15% of them found once; the top ten carry about a sixth. Between the trimmed V and J ends, which lost 7 bases and 5 bases, there was a span of 14 bases. This CDR3 is 13 amino acids long. Germline CDR1 MNHEY, CDR2 SVGEGT. Separately, the same data were catalogued under a study of T cells in Graves' hyperthyroidism and ophthalmopathy.

The clonotype was recovered from a woman aged 30 to 39 with Graves disease. This chain joins TRBV6-2 or TRBV6-3 and TRBJ1-1; weak D call: TRBD1 (5 bases). The source was peripheral blood mononuclear cells (PBMCs), collected at new diagnosis, from a patient treated with antithyroid drugs. For the CDR3, the DNA is TGTGCCAGCATCGGGACGCTAAGGACTGAAGCTTTCTTT. Translated, it gives CASIGTLRTEAFF.